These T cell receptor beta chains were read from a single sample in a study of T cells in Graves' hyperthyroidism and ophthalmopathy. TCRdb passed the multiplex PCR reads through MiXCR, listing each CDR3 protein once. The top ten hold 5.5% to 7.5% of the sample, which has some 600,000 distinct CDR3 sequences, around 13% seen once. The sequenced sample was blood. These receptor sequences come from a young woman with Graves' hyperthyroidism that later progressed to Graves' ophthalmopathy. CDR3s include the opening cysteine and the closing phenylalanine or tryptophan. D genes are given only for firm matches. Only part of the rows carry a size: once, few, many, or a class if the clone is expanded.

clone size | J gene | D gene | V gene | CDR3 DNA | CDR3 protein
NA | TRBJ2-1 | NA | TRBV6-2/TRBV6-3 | TGTGCCAGCATCGGTAGCCGTGTCCCCAATGAGCAGTTCTTC | CASIGSRVPNEQFF
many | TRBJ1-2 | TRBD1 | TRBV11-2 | TGTGCCAGCAGCCGGGGACAGGGGGCGCGGGGCTACACCTTC | CASSRGQGARGYTF
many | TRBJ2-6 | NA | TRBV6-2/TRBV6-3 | TGTGCCAGCAGTATCCCGGATCCCGGGGCCAACGTCCTGACTTTC | CASSIPDPGANVLTF
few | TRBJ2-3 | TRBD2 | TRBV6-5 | TGTGCCAGCAGTTATACTAGCGGGGTCACAGATACGCAGTATTTT | CASSYTSGVTDTQYF
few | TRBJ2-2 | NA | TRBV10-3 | TGTGCCATCAGTGGGCGGGACAGCAACACCGGGGAGCTGTTTTTT | CAISGRDSNTGELFF
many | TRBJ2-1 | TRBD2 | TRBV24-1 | TGTGCCACCAGTGATAGACTAGCGGGATCTTTAAATGAGCAGTTCTTC | CATSDRLAGSLNEQFF
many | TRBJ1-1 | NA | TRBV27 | TGTGCCAGCAGTCTCCGGACGGTGAACACTGAAGCTTTCTTT | CASSLRTVNTEAFF
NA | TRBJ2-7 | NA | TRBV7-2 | TGTGCCAGCAGACCCGACCTGGCAAGCCCCTACGAGCAGTACTTC | CASRPDLASPYEQYF
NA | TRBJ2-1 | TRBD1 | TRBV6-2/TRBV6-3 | TGTGCCAGCAGAGACGGACAGGGCGGTGAGCAGTTCTTC | CASRDGQGGEQFF
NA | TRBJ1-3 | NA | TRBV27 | TGTGCCAGACTAAAATTTTCGGGAAACACCACATATTTT | CARLKFSGNTTYF
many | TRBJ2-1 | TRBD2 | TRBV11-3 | TGTGCCAGCAGCTCTAGACTAGCGGGAGTCTCGAGCTCCTACAATGAGCAGTTCTTC | CASSSRLAGVSSSYNEQFF
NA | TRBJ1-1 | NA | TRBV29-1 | TGCAGCGTTGTCTTTGAAGCTTTCTTT | CSVVFEAFF
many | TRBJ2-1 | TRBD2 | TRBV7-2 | TGTGCCAGCAGCCAGACTAGCGGATCCTACAATGAGCAGTTCTTC | CASSQTSGSYNEQFF
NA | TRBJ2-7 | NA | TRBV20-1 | TGCAGTGCTAGAGATTGGGACGTCTACGAGCAGTACTTC | CSARDWDVYEQYF
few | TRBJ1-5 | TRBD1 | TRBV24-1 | TGTGCCACCAATACGGACAGGGTGAGACGTCAGCCCCAGCATTTT | CATNTDRVRRQPQHF
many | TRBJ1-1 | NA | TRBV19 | TGTGCCAGTAACAAGGCAGGACCCCTGCGTGAAGCTTTCTTT | CASNKAGPLREAFF
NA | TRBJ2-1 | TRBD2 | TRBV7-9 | TGTGCCAGCAGCCCCCCCTTGCGGGAGGGCCCCTCCTACAATGAGCAGTTCTTC | CASSPPLREGPSYNEQFF
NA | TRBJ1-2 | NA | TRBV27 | TGTGCCAGCAGTTTAGCAGGGGCAGGGGACTATGGCTACACCTTC | CASSLAGAGDYGYTF
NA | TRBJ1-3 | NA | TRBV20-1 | TGCAGTGCCAGGAGTTTGAGGACGGGAAACACCATATATTTT | CSARSLRTGNTIYF
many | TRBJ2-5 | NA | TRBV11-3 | TGTGCCAGCAGCCAATTCCGACAGCAAGAGACCCAGTACTTC | CASSQFRQQETQYF
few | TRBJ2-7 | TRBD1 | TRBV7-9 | TGTGCCAGCAGACCCCGGGACAGGGCCTACGAGCAGTACTTC | CASRPRDRAYEQYF
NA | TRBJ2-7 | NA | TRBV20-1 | TGCAGTGCTAATGACGGAAACTACGAGCAGTACTTC | CSANDGNYEQYF
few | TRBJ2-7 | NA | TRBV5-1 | TGCGCCAGCAGCGTGGGGGGGCAGGGTATCTACGAGCAGTACTTC | CASSVGGQGIYEQYF
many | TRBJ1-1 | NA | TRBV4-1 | TGCGCCAGCAGCCAAACTGCTGCAAACACTGAAGCTTTCTTT | CASSQTAANTEAFF
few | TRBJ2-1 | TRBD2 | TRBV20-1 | TGCAGTGCTGGATCACTAGCGGGAGCGAATGAGCAGTTCTTC | CSAGSLAGANEQFF
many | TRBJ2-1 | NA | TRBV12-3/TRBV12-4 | TGTGCCAGCAGTTTCGGTCCCAAACGGGAGCAGTTCTTC | CASSFGPKREQFF
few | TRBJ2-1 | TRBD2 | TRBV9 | TGTGCCAGCACCCTGGGGGGGACCTACAATGAGCAGTTCTTC | CASTLGGTYNEQFF
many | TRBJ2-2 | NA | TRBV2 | TGTGCCAGCAGTGAGGATGCCGGTGGAAGGGAGCTGTTTTTT | CASSEDAGGRELFF
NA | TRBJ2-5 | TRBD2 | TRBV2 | TGTGCCAGCGTCCACGGACTAGCGGGAGCTAGAGAGACCCAGTACTTC | CASVHGLAGARETQYF
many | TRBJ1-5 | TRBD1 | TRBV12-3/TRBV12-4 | TGTGCCAGCAGTATAAGTTGGGCGAGGACGTCAGGGGGGCAGCCCCAGCATTTT | CASSISWARTSGGQPQHF
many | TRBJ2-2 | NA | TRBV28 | TGTGCCAGCAGCCACATATCGGGGGATAACACCGGGGAGCTGTTTTTT | CASSHISGDNTGELFF
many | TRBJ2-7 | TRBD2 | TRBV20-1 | TGCAGTGCTAGAGATTCAGGGCTAGCGGGATCTCTCTCCTACGAGCAGTACTTC | CSARDSGLAGSLSYEQYF
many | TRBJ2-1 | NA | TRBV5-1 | TGCGCCAGCAGCCAGGACTCGTCAAAGCAGGCAGAGCAGTTCTTC | CASSQDSSKQAEQFF
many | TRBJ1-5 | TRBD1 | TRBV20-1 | TGCAGTGCTAAGTGGGGACAGGGGTACGGTATCGGTCAGCCCCAGCATTTT | CSAKWGQGYGIGQPQHF
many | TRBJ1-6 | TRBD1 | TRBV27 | TGTGCCAGCAGTTCTCCTTTTGGACAGGGACTGGTTTCACCCCTCCACTTT | CASSSPFGQGLVSPLHF
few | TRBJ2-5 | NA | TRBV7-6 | TGTGCCAGCAGCGTCGGGACCCAAGAGACCCAGTACTTC | CASSVGTQETQYF
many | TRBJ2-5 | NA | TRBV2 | TGTGCCAGCAGGAGGTGGGAGTCGATGGAGACCCAGTACTTC | CASRRWESMETQYF
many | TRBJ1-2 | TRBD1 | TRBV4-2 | TGTGCCAGCAGCCCAGCCGGACAGGGGGAGAACTATGGCTACACCTTC | CASSPAGQGENYGYTF
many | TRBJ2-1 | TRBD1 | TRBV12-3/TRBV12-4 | TGTGCCAGCAGGGGGGGACAGGGGGCGATCGGTGAGCAGTTCTTC | CASRGGQGAIGEQFF
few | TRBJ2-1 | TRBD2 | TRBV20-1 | TGCAGTGCTGGCCCGGGACTAGCGGGAGGGAACAATGAGCAGTTCTTC | CSAGPGLAGGNNEQFF